The 10 T cell receptor beta chains below all came from one sample that was sequenced in a study of STAT5B mutations in CD4+ large granular lymphocyte leukemia. The assay was immunoSEQ multiplex PCR, and TCRdb's table has in-frame clones only and misses some. The sample holds around 48,000 clones, roughly 70% seen once. The sequencing input was CD4+ T cells from blood buffy coats. All receptors derive from a human donor in good health.

The chain has TRBV2 and TRBJ1-4; D perhaps matches TRBD1 (6 bases). This CDR3 region has 14 residues. Trimming removed 7 bases from V and 3 bases from J, with 12 bases in between. Looked up from germline, CDR1 is SNHLY and CDR2 is FYNNEI. In DNA, the CDR3 is TGTGCCAGCAACATACAGGGTTCTAATGAAAAACTGTTTTTT. It codes for CASNIQGSNEKLFF.

The chain uses TRBV29-1 and TRBJ2-5; D is unclear. This CDR3 has 13 residues. V lost 1 base to trimming and J lost 1 base, with 7 bases between them. The germline V gene has CDR1 SQVTM and CDR2 ANQGSEA. CDR3 sequence (DNA): TGCAGCGTTGAAGGGAAAATCCAAGAGACCCAGTACTTC. It codes for CSVEGKIQETQYF.

CDR3 residues: CASSPSTDTQYF. In DNA form, the CDR3 reads TGTGCCAGCTCCCCCAGCACAGATACGCAGTATTTT. The rearrangement links TRBV18 to TRBJ2-3; D ambiguous. Germline values: CDR1 KGHSH, CDR2 LQKENI. V was clipped by 6 bases and J by 0 bases, with 4 bases between them. CDR3 length equals 12 residues.

This chain uses TRBV28 with TRBJ2-4; D is possibly TRBD1 (5 bases). The germline V gene encodes CDR1 MDHEN and CDR2 SYDVKM. This CDR3 comprises 13 residues. Trimming stripped 9 bases from V and 5 bases from J, with 14 bases between. CDR3 sequence (DNA): TGTGCCAGTCGCAGGGTCGGAGAAAACATTCAGTACTTC. Residues: CASRRVGENIQYF.

The chain couples TRBV5-4 to TRBJ2-3, with D perhaps matching TRBD2 (6 bases). The CDR3 is 16 amino acids. Trimming took off 5 bases at V and 0 bases at J, with 16 bases between the two ends. Per germline, CDR1 SGHNT and CDR2 YYREEE (reference sequence). CDR3 region: CASSGAGGTSTDTQYF. The CDR3 nucleotides are TGTGCCAGCAGTGGGGCAGGAGGGACTAGCACAGATACGCAGTATTTT.

In its sample, this clone was seen once. This rearrangement joins TRBV15 to TRBJ1-2, with D tentatively TRBD1 (6 bases). This CDR3 comprises 13 residues. The germline V gene has CDR1 LNHNV and CDR2 YYDKDF (reference sequence). The V end lost 0 bases, the J end lost 6 bases, and 8 bases lay between the germline ends. The CDR3 loop reads CATSRDRGHGYTF. In nucleotides, the CDR3 is TGTGCCACCAGCAGAGATCGGGGGCATGGCTACACCTTC.

This chain links TRBV6-5 with TRBJ2-7; tentative D call: TRBD1 (5 bases). The V gene's germline CDR1 is MNHEY and CDR2 SVGAGI. The CDR3 spans 15 residues. Trimming left V 8 bases short and J 0 bases short, with 17 bases between. CDR3 DNA: TGTGCCAGCGGAAGCACAGGCGAATCCTCCTACGAGCAGTACTTC. Protein: CASGSTGESSYEQYF.

This clone appeared a single time. The J gene is TRBJ2-1, the V gene TRBV7-9; the D gene is possibly TRBD2 (5 bases). The CDR3 runs to 16 residues. Germline V CDR1 and CDR2: SEHNR, FQNEAQ (reference sequence). Trimming pared 0 bases from V and 0 bases from J, leaving 9 bases between. The CDR3 DNA reads TGTGCCAGCAGCTTAGCGGGTGGAGGCTCCTACAATGAGCAGTTCTTC. Translation: CASSLAGGGSYNEQFF.

The chain is built from TRBV30 and TRBJ1-1, with 8 bases that match TRBD1. Germline CDR1 GTSNPN, CDR2 SVGIG (reference sequence). Trimming removed 6 bases from V and 5 bases from J; junction bases left unmatched: 11. The CDR3 has 14 residues. CDR3 residues: CACVSGGADTEAFF. The CDR3 DNA sequence: TGTGCCTGTGTTTCAGGGGGCGCAGATACTGAAGCTTTCTTT.

The J gene is TRBJ2-2, the V gene TRBV28; 8 nucleotides match TRBD1. The CDR3 runs 14 residues. Per the germline V gene, CDR1 is MDHEN and CDR2 is SYDVKM. The DNA of the CDR3 is TGTGCGGCTATTGTGACAGGGGAAGGCGGGGAGCTGTTTTTT. Its translation: CAAIVTGEGGELFF. The whole variable domain, filled in from reference TRBV28 and TRBJ2-2, reads DVKVTQSSRYLVKRTGEKVFLECVQDMDHENMFWYRQDPGLGLRLIYFSYDVKMKEKGDIPEGYSVSREKKERFSLILESASTNQTSMYLCAAIVTGEGGELFFGEGSRLTVL.